The clone carrying this T cell receptor beta chain occurred a few times. Its antigen is unidentified. Within the ViraFEST assay, antigen-specific CD4+ T cells underwent expansion with viral peptide pools prior to sequencing. Following an approximately 10-day culture, CD4+ T cells were purified. The healthy vaccine recipients, who had no prior SARS-CoV-2 infection, showed negative nucleocapsid antibodies. Cultures of about 2 million PBMC per well contained approximately 10 IU/ml IL-2 plus 10 ug/ml peptides. These data originate in a study of vaccination effects on CD4 cells after COVID-19. Study in general: Two-dose vaccination with either BNT162b2 or mRNA-1273 was given to the participants.

The repertoire was sequenced with immunoSEQ multiplex PCR; TCRdb's copy has only in-frame clones and lacks some. The sample records fewer than 25,000 clones, around two thirds being singletons. Findings and limits, study-wide: Marked clonal contraction of both clone types appeared late after vaccination.

Specimen: CD4+ T cells from PBMCs cultured with HCoV-OC43 spike peptides, collected before COVID-19 vaccination. Noted subset: HCoV-OC43 spike overlapping peptide pool stimulation. This receptor was identified in a human donor who received a COVID-19 vaccine.

CDR3 sequence (DNA): TGTGCCAGCAGCTTCCGTACGGGCAACACCGGGGAGCTGTTTTTT. The encoded protein is CASSFRTGNTGELFF. The chain combines TRBV7-9 with TRBJ2-2, with D hard to call. With 3 bases removed from V and 2 bases from J, the gap between germline ends came to 10 bases. The CDR3 contains 15 residues. Germline V gene lookup returns CDR1 SEHNR and CDR2 FQNEAQ (reference sequence).